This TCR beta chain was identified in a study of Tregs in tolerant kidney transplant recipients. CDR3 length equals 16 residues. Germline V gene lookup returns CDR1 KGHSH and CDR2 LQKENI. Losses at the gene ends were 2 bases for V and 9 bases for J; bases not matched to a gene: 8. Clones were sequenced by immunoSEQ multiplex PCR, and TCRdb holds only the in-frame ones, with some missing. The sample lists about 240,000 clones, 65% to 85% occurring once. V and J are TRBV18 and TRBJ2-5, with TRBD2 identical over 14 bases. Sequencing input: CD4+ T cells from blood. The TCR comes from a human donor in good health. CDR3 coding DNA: TGTGCCAGCTCACCATCCGGACTAGCGGGGGGTCAGGCCCAGTACTTC. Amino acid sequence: CASSPSGLAGGQAQYF.